This T cell receptor beta chain was profiled in a study of blood T cell repertoires in COVID-19. Study details: Acute and convalescent COVID-19 samples came from the United States, Italy and Spain. The cDNA or gDNA used as material had been derived from T cells, B-cell-depleted T cells, or PBMCs.

Per the original data handling: For nucleated cells, counts were estimated from reference gene primer amplification. TCRdb's table, derived via immunoSEQ multiplex PCR, lists solely in-frame clones and lacks some. V, J and clone size are those of that table, while D and trimming were read from the DNA. The sample lists approximately 180,000 clones, approximately 90% occurring once. Germline assignment: CDR1 KGHSH and CDR2 LQKENI. This CDR3 has 15 amino acids. Trimming shortened V by 3 bases and J by 3 bases, and 12 bases separated the two germline ends. This clonotype originated in a man aged 45-65 years with acute or convalescent COVID-19. The V gene is TRBV18, the J gene TRBJ2-1; no definite D call. The sample was peripheral blood. CDR3 sequence reads: CASSPPERYYNEQFF. The CDR3 region has the DNA TGTGCCAGCTCACCTCCGGAGCGATACTACAATGAGCAGTTCTTC. The full variable domain, completed using reference TRBV18 and TRBJ2-1, is NAGVMQNPRHLVRRRGQEARLRCSPMKGHSHVYWYRQLPEEGLKFMVYLQKENIIDESGMPKERFSAEFPKEGPSILRIQQVVRGDSAAYFCASSPPERYYNEQFFGPGTRLTVL.